The 13 T cell receptor beta chains reported below all come from one sample, sequenced in a study of blood T cells in healthy people across ages. A J-beta primer mix and a sample-barcoded 5' primer were used in a second PCR of roughly 6 to 12 cycles. TCRdb passed the 5' RACE reads through MiXCR, listing each CDR3 protein once. The sample lists approximately 670,000 distinct CDR3 sequences, about 43% occurring once. The sample was blood. The receptors shown here come from a man aged 80 or over in good health.

The chain links TRBV6-6 to TRBJ1-1; no reliable D call. Trimming removed 7 bases from V and 6 bases from J, with 15 bases in between. CDR1 and CDR2 (germline): MNHNY, SVGAGI (reference sequence). This CDR3 has 13 residues. This CDR3 reads CASTIRSGSEAFF. The CDR3 DNA sequence: TGTGCCAGCACCATAAGGTCAGGATCTGAAGCTTTCTTT.

V and J are TRBV29-1 and TRBJ2-3, with TRBD2 matching 11 bases. This CDR3 spans 14 amino acids. Per germline, CDR1 SQVTM and CDR2 ANQGSEA. V lost 5 bases and J lost 4; bases outside the gene matches: 5. In nucleotides, the CDR3 is TGCAGCGTTTTAGCGGGGGGGCCTCCAGATACGCAGTATTTT. Protein: CSVLAGGPPDTQYF.

In nucleotides, the CDR3 is TGTGCCAGCAGCCGACAGGGCCCCTACAATGAGCAGTTCTTC. It is translated as CASSRQGPYNEQFF. This chain joins TRBV6-5 and TRBJ2-1, with TRBD1 matching over 7 bases. Trimming took 6 bases from V and 2 from J; bases not matched to a gene: 4. The germline gives CDR1 MNHEY, CDR2 SVGAGI. The CDR3 sequence is 14 residues long.

In this sample, this clonotype turned up a few times. The chain recombines TRBV20-1 with TRBJ2-3, with no clear D. Trimming removed 4 bases at V and 1 base at J, with 6 bases between. Germline V gene data show CDR1 as DFQATT and CDR2 as SNEGSKA (reference sequence). The CDR3 is 12 amino acids. The CDR3 reads CSANRGTDTQYF. The CDR3 DNA is TGCAGTGCTAACCGCGGCACAGATACGCAGTATTTT.

This clonotype was seen more than once but under ten times. The gene calls are TRBV28 and TRBJ2-5; 9 bases agree with TRBD2. CDR1 is MDHEN and CDR2 is SYDVKM in the germline V gene. The CDR3 is made up of 14 amino acids. The junction had 7 bases not matched to a gene; V was cut back by 6 bases and J by 5 bases. CDR3 residues: CASSLPAGGETQYF. The CDR3 nucleotides are TGTGCCAGCAGCCTACCAGCGGGAGGCGAGACCCAGTACTTC.

This chain links TRBV6-2 or TRBV6-3 with TRBJ2-5; 15 bases line up with TRBD2. Germline V gene lookup returns CDR1 MNHEY and CDR2 SVGEGT. The CDR3 is 16 residues long. V lost 6 bases, J lost 4 bases, and 6 bases stayed unmatched. CDR3 sequence (DNA): TGTGCCAGCAGACCCGGACTAGCGGGAGGGCCAGAGACCCAGTACTTC. Translating it yields CASRPGLAGGPETQYF.

This clonotype was counted ten times or more. This chain joins TRBV5-1 and TRBJ2-5; the D gene is possibly TRBD1 (5 bases). V was shortened by 0 bases and J by 2 bases, with 11 bases between the two germline ends. The germline gives CDR1 SGHRS, CDR2 YFSETQ. The length of the CDR3 is 15 residues. CDR3 DNA sequence: TGCGCCAGCAGCTTGGTGGACAAAGTACAAGAGACCCAGTACTTC. This translates into CASSLVDKVQETQYF.

The chain links TRBV11-1 to TRBJ2-1; 8 nucleotides match TRBD2. The germline gives CDR1 SGHAT, CDR2 FQDESV (reference sequence). The CDR3 contains 16 residues. Trimming at V came to 0 bases and at J to 6 bases, leaving 7 bases not matched to a gene. The CDR3 loop is CASSLAVSTSGNEQFF. In DNA form, the CDR3 reads TGTGCCAGCAGCTTAGCGGTGTCTACTAGCGGCAATGAGCAGTTCTTC.

The sample holds a few counts of this clonotype. The CDR3 bases are TGTGCCAGCAGCGTCGGGACGGCAACTGAAGCTTTCTTT. Protein: CASSVGTATEAFF. The chain couples TRBV7-9 to TRBJ1-1, with D perhaps matching TRBD1 (5 bases). Trimming removed 5 bases at V and 5 bases at J, with 12 bases between. The CDR3 has 13 amino acids. In germline, CDR1 is SEHNR, CDR2 FQNEAQ (reference sequence). The variable domain in full, with the rest retrieved from reference TRBV7-9 and TRBJ1-1, is DTGVSQNPRHKITKRGQNVTFRCDPISEHNRLYWYRQTLGQGPEFLTYFQNEAQLEKSRLLSDRFSAERPKGSFSTLEIQRTEQGDSAMYLCASSVGTATEAFFGQGTRLTVV.

This clonotype was counted only a few times. A much larger clone is a single base away; this may be a read error. V and J are TRBV7-2 and TRBJ2-3; a weak D match, TRBD2 (6 bases). The germline CDR1 and CDR2 sequences are SGHTA and FQGNSA. The CDR3 has 17 residues. CDR3 amino acids: CASSLSGRGISTGTQYF. CDR3 nucleotide sequence: TGTGCCAGCAGCTTATCGGGTCGCGGGATTAGCACAGGTACGCAGTATTTT.

This clonotype was seen a handful of times. The V gene is TRBV4-3, the J gene TRBJ2-3, with no clear D. The CDR3 covers 15 residues. Germline values: CDR1 LGHNA, CDR2 YSLEER. V dropped 4 bases and J dropped 0 bases, with 11 bases sitting between them. CDR3 amino acids: CASSPSWASTDTQYF. The CDR3 DNA reads TGCGCCAGCAGCCCCTCTTGGGCCAGCACAGATACGCAGTATTTT.

The rearrangement uses TRBV7-9 and TRBJ1-1; no firm D call. Trimming removed 3 bases from V and 2 bases from J, with 4 bases in between. This CDR3 region has 12 residues. Looked up from germline, CDR1 is SEHNR and CDR2 is FQNEAQ (reference sequence). The CDR3 sequence is CASSFFNTEAFF. CDR3 in DNA: TGTGCCAGCAGCTTCTTTAACACTGAAGCTTTCTTT. Combining the CDR3 with reference TRBV7-9 and TRBJ1-1 gives the whole variable domain DTGVSQNPRHKITKRGQNVTFRCDPISEHNRLYWYRQTLGQGPEFLTYFQNEAQLEKSRLLSDRFSAERPKGSFSTLEIQRTEQGDSAMYLCASSFFNTEAFFGQGTRLTVV.

There are a few counts of this clonotype. The chain couples TRBV5-1 to TRBJ2-7, with D uncertain. Germline-derived CDR1 and CDR2 are SGHRS and YFSETQ. The CDR3 is made up of 14 amino acids. Trimming pared 0 bases from V and 5 bases from J, leaving 12 bases between. This CDR3 reads CASSLALSSHEQYF. The DNA for the CDR3 is TGCGCCAGCAGCTTGGCTCTATCTTCCCACGAGCAGTACTTC.